This T cell receptor beta chain was observed in a study of blood T cells in healthy people across ages. Points from the study as a whole: Since the PBMCs were unsorted, naive and antigen-experienced cells could not be conclusively compared. While age rose, TCR beta diversity per million T cells dropped in a roughly linear way.

At least ten counts were recorded for this clonotype. Its antigen remains unknown. Per the germline V gene, CDR1 is SGHTA and CDR2 is FQGNSA. The CDR3 totals 11 residues. Deletions cut 4 bases from V and 8 bases from J, with 6 bases between. PBMCs numbering at least 6.5 million were isolated per sample. Next came a second PCR, run for about 6 to 12 cycles, which used a sample-barcoded 5' primer along with a J-beta primer mix. TCRdb itself ran the 5' RACE reads through MiXCR, one entry per CDR3 protein. The sample holds 1.5 million to 2 million distinct CDR3 sequences; approximately 30% are singletons and the top ten take about 8%.

This TCR derives from a woman aged 30 to 39 in good health. Source material: blood. The V gene is TRBV7-2, the J gene TRBJ2-1; unclear D gene. This CDR3 is CASSSRYEQFF. The CDR3 DNA sequence: TGTGCCAGCAGCTCTCGTTATGAGCAGTTCTTC. The variable domain in full, completed from reference TRBV7-2 and TRBJ2-1, reads GAGVSQSPSNKVTEKGKDVELRCDPISGHTALYWYRQSLGQGLEFLIYFQGNSAPDKSGLPSDRFSAERTGGSVSTLTIQRTQQEDSAVYLCASSSRYEQFFGPGTRLTVL.